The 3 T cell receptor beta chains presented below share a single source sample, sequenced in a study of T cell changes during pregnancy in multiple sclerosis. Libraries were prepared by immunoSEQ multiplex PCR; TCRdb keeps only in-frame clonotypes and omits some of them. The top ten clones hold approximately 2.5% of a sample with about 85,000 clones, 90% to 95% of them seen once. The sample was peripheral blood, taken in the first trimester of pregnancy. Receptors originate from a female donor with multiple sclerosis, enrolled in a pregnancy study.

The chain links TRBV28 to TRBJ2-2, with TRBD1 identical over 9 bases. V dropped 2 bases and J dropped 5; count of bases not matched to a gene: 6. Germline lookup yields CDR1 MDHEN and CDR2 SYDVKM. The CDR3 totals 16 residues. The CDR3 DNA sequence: TGTGCCAGCAGTTTAGGGACAGGGTGGATAACCGGGGAGCTGTTTTTT. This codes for CASSLGTGWITGELFF.

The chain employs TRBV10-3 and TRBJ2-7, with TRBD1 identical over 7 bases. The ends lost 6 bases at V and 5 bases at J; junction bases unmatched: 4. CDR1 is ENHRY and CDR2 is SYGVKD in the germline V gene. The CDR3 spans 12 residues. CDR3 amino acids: CAIRGTVDEQYF. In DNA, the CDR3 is TGTGCCATCAGAGGGACAGTAGACGAGCAGTACTTC.

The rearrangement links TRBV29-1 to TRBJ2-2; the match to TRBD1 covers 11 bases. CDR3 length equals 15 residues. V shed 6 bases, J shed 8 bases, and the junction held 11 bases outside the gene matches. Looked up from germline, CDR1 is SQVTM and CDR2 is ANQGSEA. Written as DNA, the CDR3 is TGCAGCGTGAAGAGGACAGGGGGCGCGAGTGGGGAGCTGTTTTTT. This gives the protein CSVKRTGGASGELFF.